This T cell receptor (beta chain) was observed in a study of STAT5B mutations in CD4+ large granular lymphocyte leukemia. Controls came from buffy coats of healthy blood donors. To note about this clone: Its antigen remains unknown.

Findings and caveats of the study: Patient CD4-sorted repertoires stayed more clonal than healthy ones after leukemic-clone removal. TRBV06-family usage was enriched in top patient clones (8/27) versus controls (2/35).

V trimming: 4 bases; J trimming: 5 bases; junction bases outside the gene matches: 9. The CDR3 runs to 16 residues. In germline, CDR1 is SGHRS, CDR2 YFSETQ. This table comes from immunoSEQ multiplex PCR, and its TCRdb copy is limited to in-frame clones, with some not included. The sample includes fewer than 50,000 clones, about four fifths seen only once; the top ten take about 0.33%. The source of this sequence is a human donor in good health. The sequencing input was CD4+ T cells from blood buffy coats. The chain links TRBV5-1 to TRBJ1-2; TRBD1 matches 12 bases. CDR3 residues: CASSPESGQGAYGYTF. The CDR3 DNA reads TGCGCCAGCAGCCCAGAATCGGGACAGGGGGCTTATGGCTACACCTTC.